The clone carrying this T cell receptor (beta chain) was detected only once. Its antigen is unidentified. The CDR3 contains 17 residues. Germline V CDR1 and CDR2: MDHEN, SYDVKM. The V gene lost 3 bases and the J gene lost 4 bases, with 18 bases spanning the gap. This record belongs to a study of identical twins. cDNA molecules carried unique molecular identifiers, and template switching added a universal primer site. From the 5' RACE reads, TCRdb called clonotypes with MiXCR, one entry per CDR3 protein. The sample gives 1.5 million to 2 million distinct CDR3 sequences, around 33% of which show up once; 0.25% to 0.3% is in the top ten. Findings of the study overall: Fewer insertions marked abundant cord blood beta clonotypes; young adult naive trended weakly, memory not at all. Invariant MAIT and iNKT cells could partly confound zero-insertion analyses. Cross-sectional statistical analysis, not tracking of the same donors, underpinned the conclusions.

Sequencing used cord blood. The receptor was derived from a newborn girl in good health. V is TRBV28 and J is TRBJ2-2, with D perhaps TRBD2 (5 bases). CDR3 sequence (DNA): TGTGCCAGCAGTTTCCCAGCGGCCCGCGTTGGCACCGGGGAGCTGTTTTTT. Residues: CASSFPAARVGTGELFF.